Sequencing of this T cell receptor beta chain was carried out in a study of cytomegalovirus exposure and HLA in healthy donors. The PCR ran on 60 Vbeta and 13 Jbeta primers. TCRdb keeps only in-frame clones here, not all; method: immunoSEQ multiplex PCR. Its table records roughly 120,000 clones. This CDR3 is built from 15 residues. After removal of 6 bases from V and 4 bases from J, the junction contained 8 bases not matched to a gene. Germline CDR1 KGHSH, CDR2 LQKENI. Input material: PBMCs. This TCR was recovered from a man in his late teens or twenties in good health and CMV-seronegative. The chain has TRBV18 and TRBJ2-1; TRBD2 matches 8 bases. The CDR3 DNA reads as TGTGCCAGCTCCACGGACGGGAGGGATTACAATGAGCAGTTCTTC. As protein: CASSTDGRDYNEQFF.